This entry features one T cell receptor beta chain sequence. This sample was taken from a study of control samples from healthy donors and cancer patients. V shed 5 bases and J shed 2 bases, with 13 bases lying between them. In germline, CDR1 is MNHEY, CDR2 SVGAGI. This CDR3 region has 15 residues. Profiled with immunoSEQ multiplex PCR; TCRdb holds only in-frame clones, not every one. The repertoire consists of around 140,000 clones, with roughly 89% occurring once and the leading ten covering around 6.9%. The chain has TRBV6-5 and TRBJ1-5; D uncertain. The origin of this receptor is a man aged 50-59 years with head and neck cancer. Sequencing was done on a sample of PBMCs. CDR3 in DNA: TGTGCCAGCAGTCGACGGAGACACGGCAATCAGCCCCAGCATTTT. Residues: CASSRRRHGNQPQHF.